This T cell receptor (beta chain) was observed in a study of regulatory T cells in long-lasting Graves disease. Across the whole study: Graves' patients who were just diagnosed had used antithyroid drugs for under 3 months. Study-wide results and limits: Persistent patients had more shared public clonotypes (under 3,000) than new patients (roughly 900). Patients whose Graves' disease persisted exhibited lower TCR diversity than those newly diagnosed.

Described time point: newly diagnosed GD, antithyroid drugs for less than 3 months. PBMCs provided the RNA from which the TCR library was made. Construction of the TCR beta libraries employed iRepertoire HTBI primers in conjunction with Arm-PCR of CDR3 regions. TCRdb ran MiXCR on the multiplex PCR reads and lists one entry per CDR3 protein. The sample has roughly 610,000 distinct CDR3 sequences, roughly a sixth seen once; the top ten hold 12%. As concerns this clonotype: Antigen: not known.

The CDR3 sequence is 16 residues long. The germline V gene has CDR1 SGHAT and CDR2 FQNNGV. V gave up 2 bases and J gave up 3 bases; unmatched junction bases: 6. These data were also reused for a study on T cells in Graves' hyperthyroidism and ophthalmopathy. From that report: The primer set for the first-round RT-PCR of the TCR CDR3 was HTBI.

The specimen was peripheral blood mononuclear cells (PBMCs), collected at new diagnosis, from a patient treated with antithyroid drugs. The clonotype comes from a man younger than 35 with Graves disease. The gene calls are TRBV11-2 and TRBJ2-2; the match to TRBD1 covers 7 bases. The CDR3 here is CASSLTGARDTGELFF. The CDR3 DNA is TGTGCCAGCAGCTTAACAGGGGCGCGGGACACCGGGGAGCTGTTTTTT. Looking up the rest from reference TRBV11-2 and TRBJ2-2 gives the full variable domain: EAGVAQSPRYKIIEKRQSVAFWCNPISGHATLYWYQQILGQGPKLLIQFQNNGVVDDSQLPKDRFSAERLKGVDSTLKIQPAKLEDSAVYLCASSLTGARDTGELFFGEGSRLTVL.